The 9 T cell receptor beta chains below were found in one sample sequenced in a study of cytomegalovirus exposure and HLA in healthy donors. Researchers ran the PCR with 60 Vbeta and 13 Jbeta primers. Here immunoSEQ multiplex PCR was the method, and the copy in TCRdb shows in-frame clones only, minus some. The table lists 100,000 to 150,000 clones, roughly 82% of them singletons. The sample was PBMCs. The receptors were sampled from a man aged 45-60 years in good health and CMV-seronegative.

In nucleotides, the CDR3 is TGTGCCAGCAGTGAAAGGGGAGATACGCAGTATTTT. Its translation is CASSERGDTQYF. The chain has TRBV6-1 and TRBJ2-3; a possible D gene is TRBD1 (5 bases). Germline values: CDR1 MNHNS, CDR2 SASEGT. CDR3 length equals 12 residues. V dropped 2 bases and J dropped 5 bases, with 5 bases sitting between them.

V is TRBV6-1 and J is TRBJ1-4; no clear D gene. Germline V gene lookup returns CDR1 MNHNS and CDR2 SASEGT. The CDR3 runs to 15 residues. Between the trimmed V and J ends, which lost 1 base and 0 bases, there was a span of 6 bases. This CDR3 reads CASSEVIATNEKLFF. CDR3 DNA sequence: TGTGCCAGCAGTGAAGTAATCGCAACTAATGAAAAACTGTTTTTT.

This clone was counted only a few times. A far larger clone is only one base removed, so a read error is likely. The chain couples TRBV25-1 to TRBJ1-4; the D gene is possibly TRBD1 (5 bases). Germline V lookup: CDR1 MGHDK, CDR2 SYGVNS. This CDR3 contains 15 residues. Deletions cut 6 bases from V and 7 bases from J, with 18 bases between. This CDR3 reads CASREVFGHREKLFF. The CDR3 DNA follows: TGTGCCAGCAGAGAGGTGTTTGGACACCGTGAAAAACTGTTTTTT. Variable domain in full (rest from reference TRBV25-1 and TRBJ1-4): EADIYQTPRYLVIGTGKKITLECSQTMGHDKMYWYQQDPGMELHLIHYSYGVNSTEKGDLSSESTVSRIRTEHFPLTLESARPSHTSQYLCASREVFGHREKLFFGSGTQLSVL.

The chain links TRBV19 to TRBJ1-1, with D hard to call. The CDR3 spans 14 residues. Germline lookup yields CDR1 LNHDA and CDR2 SQIVND (reference sequence). The V and J ends lost 1 base and 4 bases respectively, with 10 bases between them. The CDR3 protein is CASSIGPAGTEAFF. The CDR3 DNA follows: TGTGCCAGTAGTATAGGGCCGGCGGGCACTGAAGCTTTCTTT.

This clone was seen a single time. V and J are TRBV25-1 and TRBJ1-1; D perhaps matches TRBD1 (6 bases). Germline V lookup: CDR1 MGHDK, CDR2 SYGVNS. V was cut by 2 bases and J by 9 bases, with 16 bases left in between. The CDR3 has 14 residues. CDR3 in DNA: TGTGCCAGCAGTGAAATCACAGGGAGAGGGAAAGCTTTCTTT. Its translation is CASSEITGRGKAFF.

The J gene is TRBJ2-2, the V gene TRBV4-3; 10 bases are shared with TRBD2. Looked up from germline, CDR1 is LGHNA and CDR2 is YSLEER. V was clipped by 4 bases and J by 2 bases; unmatched bases: 10. The CDR3 is 18 amino acids. For the CDR3, the DNA is TGCGCCAGCAGCCGACACCCAGCTAGCGGGGGTAACACCGGGGAGCTGTTTTTT. It encodes CASSRHPASGGNTGELFF.

This clone was observed a handful of times. V gene TRBV4-3 combines with J gene TRBJ1-4; a possible D gene is TRBD1 (5 bases). CDR1 is LGHNA and CDR2 is YSLEER in the germline V gene. V was shortened by 0 bases and J by 2 bases, with 10 bases between the two germline ends. This CDR3 has 16 residues. CDR3 bases: TGCGCCAGCAGCCAAGATAGGGGAAGGACTAATGAAAAACTGTTTTTT. Its translation: CASSQDRGRTNEKLFF.

The rearrangement links TRBV7-9 to TRBJ1-2; tentative D call: TRBD1 (6 bases). CDR1 is SEHNR, CDR2 FQNEAQ, per germline (reference sequence). The CDR3 loop spans 14 amino acids. V was trimmed by 5 bases and J by 4 bases, leaving 14 bases between them. In DNA form, the CDR3 reads TGTGCCAGCAGCCCCTGGACAGTCTCCTATGGCTACACCTTC. Amino acid sequence: CASSPWTVSYGYTF.

This chain connects TRBV2 to TRBJ1-1, with D perhaps TRBD1 (6 bases). This CDR3 comprises 13 residues. In germline, CDR1 is SNHLY, CDR2 FYNNEI. Trimming took 2 bases from V and 4 from J, leaving 8 bases between them. The chain's CDR3 is CASSEYRATEAFF. CDR3 bases: TGTGCCAGCAGTGAATACAGGGCCACTGAAGCTTTCTTT. The full variable domain, its missing parts supplied by reference TRBV2 and TRBJ1-1, is EPEVTQTPSHQVTQMGQEVILRCVPISNHLYFYWYRQILGQKVEFLVSFYNNEISEKSEIFDDQFSVERPDGSNFTLKIRSTKLEDSAMYFCASSEYRATEAFFGQGTRLTVV.